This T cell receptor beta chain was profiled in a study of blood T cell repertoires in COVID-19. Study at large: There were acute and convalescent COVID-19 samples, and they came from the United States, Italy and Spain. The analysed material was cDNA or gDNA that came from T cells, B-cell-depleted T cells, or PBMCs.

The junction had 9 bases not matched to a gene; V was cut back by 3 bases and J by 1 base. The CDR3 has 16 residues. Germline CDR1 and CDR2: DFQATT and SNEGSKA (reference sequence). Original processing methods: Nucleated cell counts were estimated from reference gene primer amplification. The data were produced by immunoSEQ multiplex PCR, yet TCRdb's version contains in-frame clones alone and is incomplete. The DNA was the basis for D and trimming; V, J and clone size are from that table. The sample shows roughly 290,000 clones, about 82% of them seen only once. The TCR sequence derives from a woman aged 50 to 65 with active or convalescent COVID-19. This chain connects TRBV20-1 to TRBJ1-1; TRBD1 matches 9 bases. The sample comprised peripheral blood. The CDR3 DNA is TGCAGTGCTAGTCCACCGGGACAGGGACCGAACACTGAAGCTTTCTTT. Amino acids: CSASPPGQGPNTEAFF.